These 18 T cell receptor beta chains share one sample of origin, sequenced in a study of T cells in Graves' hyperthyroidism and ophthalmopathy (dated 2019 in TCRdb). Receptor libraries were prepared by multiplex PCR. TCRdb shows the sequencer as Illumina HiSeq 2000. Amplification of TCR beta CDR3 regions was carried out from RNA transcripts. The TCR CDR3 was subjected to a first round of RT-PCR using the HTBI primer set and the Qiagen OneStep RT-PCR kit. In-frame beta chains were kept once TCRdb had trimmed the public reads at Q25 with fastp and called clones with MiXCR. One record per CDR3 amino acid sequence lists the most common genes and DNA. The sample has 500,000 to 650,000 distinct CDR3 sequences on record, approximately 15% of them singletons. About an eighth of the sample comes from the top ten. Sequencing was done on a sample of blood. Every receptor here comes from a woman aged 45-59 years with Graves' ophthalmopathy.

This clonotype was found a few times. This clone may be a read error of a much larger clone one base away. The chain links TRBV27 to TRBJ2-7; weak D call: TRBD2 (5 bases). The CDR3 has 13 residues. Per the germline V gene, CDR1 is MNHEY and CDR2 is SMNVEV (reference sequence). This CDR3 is CASSDLASYGQYF. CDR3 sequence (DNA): TGTGCCAGCAGCGATCTAGCCTCCTACGGGCAGTACTTC.

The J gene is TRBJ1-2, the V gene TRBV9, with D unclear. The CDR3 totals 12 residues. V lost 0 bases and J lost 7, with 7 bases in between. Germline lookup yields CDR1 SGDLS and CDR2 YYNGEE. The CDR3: CASSVAFGGYTF. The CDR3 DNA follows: TGTGCCAGCAGCGTAGCGTTTGGTGGCTACACCTTC.

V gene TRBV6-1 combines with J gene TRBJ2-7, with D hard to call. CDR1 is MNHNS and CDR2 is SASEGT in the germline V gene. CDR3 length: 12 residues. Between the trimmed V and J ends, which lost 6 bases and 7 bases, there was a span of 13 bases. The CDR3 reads CASSFPWQEQYF. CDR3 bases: TGTGCCAGCAGCTTCCCGTGGCAGGAGCAGTACTTC.

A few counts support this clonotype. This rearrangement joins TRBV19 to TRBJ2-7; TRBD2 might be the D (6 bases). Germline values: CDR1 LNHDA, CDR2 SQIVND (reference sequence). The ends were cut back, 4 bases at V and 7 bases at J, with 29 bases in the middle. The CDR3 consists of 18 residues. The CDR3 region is CASSNIQRAGTAGGEQYF. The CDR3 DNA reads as TGTGCCAGTAGTAACATACAACGGGCGGGAACTGCCGGTGGTGAGCAGTACTTC. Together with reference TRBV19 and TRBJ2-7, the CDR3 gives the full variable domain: DGGITQSPKYLFRKEGQNVTLSCEQNLNHDAMYWYRQDPGQGLRLIYYSQIVNDFQKGDIAEGYSVSREKKESFPLTVTSAQKNPTAFYLCASSNIQRAGTAGGEQYFGPGTRLTVT.

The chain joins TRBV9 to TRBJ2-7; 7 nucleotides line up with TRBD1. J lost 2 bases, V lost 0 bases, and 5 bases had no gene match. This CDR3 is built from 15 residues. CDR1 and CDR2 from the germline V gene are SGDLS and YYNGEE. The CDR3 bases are TGTGCCAGCAGCGTAGATGGGACAGCGACCTACGAGCAGTACTTC. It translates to CASSVDGTATYEQYF.

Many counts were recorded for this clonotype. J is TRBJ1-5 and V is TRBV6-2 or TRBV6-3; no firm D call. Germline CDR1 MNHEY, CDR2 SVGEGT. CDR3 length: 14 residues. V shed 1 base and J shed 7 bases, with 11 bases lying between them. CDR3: CASSYLAARQPQHF. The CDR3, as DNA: TGTGCCAGCAGTTACTTGGCAGCGAGGCAGCCCCAGCATTTT.

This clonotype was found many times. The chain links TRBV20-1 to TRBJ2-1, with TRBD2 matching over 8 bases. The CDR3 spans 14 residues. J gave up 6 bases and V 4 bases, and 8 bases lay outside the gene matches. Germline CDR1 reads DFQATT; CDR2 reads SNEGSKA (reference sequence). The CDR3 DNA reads TGCAGTGCTACTAACGGGAGGGCCGTCAATGAGCAGTTCTTC. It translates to CSATNGRAVNEQFF.

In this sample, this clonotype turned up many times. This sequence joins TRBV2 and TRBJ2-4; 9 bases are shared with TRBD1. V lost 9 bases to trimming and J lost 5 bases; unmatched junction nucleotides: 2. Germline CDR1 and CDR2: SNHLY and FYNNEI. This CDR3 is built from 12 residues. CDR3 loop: CASRDRENIQYF. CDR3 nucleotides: TGTGCCAGTAGGGACAGGGAAAACATTCAGTACTTC. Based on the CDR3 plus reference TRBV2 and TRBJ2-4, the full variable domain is EPEVTQTPSHQVTQMGQEVILRCVPISNHLYFYWYRQILGQKVEFLVSFYNNEISEKSEIFDDQFSVERPDGSNFTLKIRSTKLEDSAMYFCASRDRENIQYFGAGTRLSVL.

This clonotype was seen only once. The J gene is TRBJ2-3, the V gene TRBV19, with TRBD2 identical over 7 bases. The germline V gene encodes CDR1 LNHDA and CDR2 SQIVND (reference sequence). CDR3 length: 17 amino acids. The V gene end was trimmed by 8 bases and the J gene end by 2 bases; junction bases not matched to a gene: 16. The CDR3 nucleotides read TGTGCCAGTGCACAGCTGGCGCCTAGCGGATTCACAGATACGCAGTATTTT. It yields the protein CASAQLAPSGFTDTQYF.

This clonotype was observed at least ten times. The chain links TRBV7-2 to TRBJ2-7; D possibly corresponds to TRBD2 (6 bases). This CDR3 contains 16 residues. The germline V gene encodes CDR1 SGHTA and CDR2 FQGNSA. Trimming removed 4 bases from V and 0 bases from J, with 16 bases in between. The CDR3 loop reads CASSSLTGGISYEQYF. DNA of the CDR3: TGTGCCAGCAGCTCCCTTACTGGCGGGATCTCCTACGAGCAGTACTTC.

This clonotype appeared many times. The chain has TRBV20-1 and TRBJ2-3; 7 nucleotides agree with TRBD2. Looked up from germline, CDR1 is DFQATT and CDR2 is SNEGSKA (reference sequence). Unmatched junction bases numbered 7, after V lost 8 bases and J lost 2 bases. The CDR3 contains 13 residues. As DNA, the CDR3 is TGCAGTCGCCTAGCGGTCAACACAGATACGCAGTATTTT. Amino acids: CSRLAVNTDTQYF.

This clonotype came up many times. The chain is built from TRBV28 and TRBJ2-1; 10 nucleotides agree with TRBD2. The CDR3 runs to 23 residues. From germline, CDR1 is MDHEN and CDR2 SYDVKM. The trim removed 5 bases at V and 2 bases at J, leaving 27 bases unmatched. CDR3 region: CASSPIGWGVGLAGVGTYNEQFF. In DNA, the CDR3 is TGTGCCAGCAGTCCCATAGGCTGGGGAGTGGGGCTAGCGGGAGTTGGGACCTACAATGAGCAGTTCTTC.

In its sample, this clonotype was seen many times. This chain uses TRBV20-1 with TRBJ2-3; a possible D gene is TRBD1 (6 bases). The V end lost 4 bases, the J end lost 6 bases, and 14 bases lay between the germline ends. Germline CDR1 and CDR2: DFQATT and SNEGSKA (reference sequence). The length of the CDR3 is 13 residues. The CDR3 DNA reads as TGCAGTGCTAAAGTGACAGGACGGGATACGCAGTATTTT. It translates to CSAKVTGRDTQYF.

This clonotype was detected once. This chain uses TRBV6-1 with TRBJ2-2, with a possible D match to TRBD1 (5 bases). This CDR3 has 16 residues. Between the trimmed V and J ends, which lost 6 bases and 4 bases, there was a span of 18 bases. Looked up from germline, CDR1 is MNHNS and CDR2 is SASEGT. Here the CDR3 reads CASSGLAGRGTGELFF. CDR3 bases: TGTGCCAGCAGCGGCCTGGCAGGTAGGGGCACCGGGGAGCTGTTTTTT.

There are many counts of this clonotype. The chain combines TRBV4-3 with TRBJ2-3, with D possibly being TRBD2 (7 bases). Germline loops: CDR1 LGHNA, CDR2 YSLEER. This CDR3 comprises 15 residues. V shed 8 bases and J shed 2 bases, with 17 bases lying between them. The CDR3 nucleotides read TGCGCCAGCCGCGAAGGGGGGGGATCCACAGATACGCAGTATTTT. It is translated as CASREGGGSTDTQYF.

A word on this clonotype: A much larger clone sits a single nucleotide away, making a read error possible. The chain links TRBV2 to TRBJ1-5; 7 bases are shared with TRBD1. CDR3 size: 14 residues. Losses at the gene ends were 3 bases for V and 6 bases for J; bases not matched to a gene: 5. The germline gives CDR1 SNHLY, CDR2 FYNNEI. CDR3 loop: CASSDQGVGQPQHF. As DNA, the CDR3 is TGTGCCAGCAGTGACCAGGGGGTGGGTCAGCCCCAGCATTTT.

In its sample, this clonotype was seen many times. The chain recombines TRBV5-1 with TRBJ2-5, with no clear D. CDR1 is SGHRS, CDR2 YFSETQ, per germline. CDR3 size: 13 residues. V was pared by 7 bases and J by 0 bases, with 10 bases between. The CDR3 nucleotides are TGCGCCAGCTCGCAGACAAACCAAGAGACCCAGTACTTC. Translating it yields CASSQTNQETQYF.

CDR3 DNA sequence: TGTGCCAGCAGCGTCGGGACGGTTGAAGCTTTCTTT. It specifies CASSVGTVEAFF. The chain couples TRBV7-9 to TRBJ1-1; possibly TRBD1 for D (5 bases). In germline, CDR1 is SEHNR, CDR2 FQNEAQ (reference sequence). Trimming took 5 bases from V and 7 from J, leaving 11 bases between them. The CDR3 is 12 amino acids.